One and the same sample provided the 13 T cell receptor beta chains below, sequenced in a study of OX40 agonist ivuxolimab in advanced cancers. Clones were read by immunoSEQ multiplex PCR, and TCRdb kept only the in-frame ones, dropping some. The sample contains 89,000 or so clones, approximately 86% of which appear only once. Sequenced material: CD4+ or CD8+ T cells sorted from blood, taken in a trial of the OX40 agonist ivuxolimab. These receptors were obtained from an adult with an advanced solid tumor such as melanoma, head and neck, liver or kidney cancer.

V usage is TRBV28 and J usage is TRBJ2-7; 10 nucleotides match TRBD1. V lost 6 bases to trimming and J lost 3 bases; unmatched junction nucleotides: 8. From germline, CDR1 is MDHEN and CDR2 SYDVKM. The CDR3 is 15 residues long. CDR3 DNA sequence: TGTGCCAGCAGGGCGACAGGGGGCGCGGGCTACGAGCAGTACTTC. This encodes CASRATGGAGYEQYF.

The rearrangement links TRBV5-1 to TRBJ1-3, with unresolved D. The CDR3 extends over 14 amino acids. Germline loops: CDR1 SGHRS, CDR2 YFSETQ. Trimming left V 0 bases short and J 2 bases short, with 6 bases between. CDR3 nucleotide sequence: TGCGCCAGCAGCTTGGATACAACTGGAAACACCATATATTTT. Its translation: CASSLDTTGNTIYF.

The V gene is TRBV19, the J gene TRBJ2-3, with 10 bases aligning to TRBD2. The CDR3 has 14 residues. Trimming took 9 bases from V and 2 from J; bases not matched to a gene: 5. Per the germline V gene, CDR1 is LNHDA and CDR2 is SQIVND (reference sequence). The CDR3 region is CASRSGGDTDTQYF. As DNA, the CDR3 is TGTGCCAGCAGAAGCGGGGGGGACACAGATACGCAGTATTTT. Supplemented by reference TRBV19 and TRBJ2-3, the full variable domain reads DGGITQSPKYLFRKEGQNVTLSCEQNLNHDAMYWYRQDPGQGLRLIYYSQIVNDFQKGDIAEGYSVSREKKESFPLTVTSAQKNPTAFYLCASRSGGDTDTQYFGPGTRLTVL.

The CDR3 DNA follows: TGTGCCAGCAGCCGGGGGGCGGGGATCACCTACAATGAGCAGTTCTTC. Translation gives CASSRGAGITYNEQFF. The chain employs TRBV14 and TRBJ2-1; D tentatively fits TRBD1 or TRBD2 (6 bases each). Looked up from germline, CDR1 is SGHDN and CDR2 is FVKESK. The length of the CDR3 is 16 residues. V lost 4 bases and J lost 2, with 15 bases in between.

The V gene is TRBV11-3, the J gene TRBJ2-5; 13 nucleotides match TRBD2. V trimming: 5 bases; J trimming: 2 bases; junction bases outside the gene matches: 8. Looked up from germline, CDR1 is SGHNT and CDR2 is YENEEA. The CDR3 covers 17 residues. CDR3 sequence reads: CASSLPGLAGWQETQYF. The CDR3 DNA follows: TGTGCCAGCAGCCTACCGGGACTAGCGGGATGGCAAGAGACCCAGTACTTC.

The CDR3 nucleotides are TGTGCCAGCAGCTTGCTGGACAGGATAGTTTTGAACACTGAAGCTTTCTTT. Its translation is CASSLLDRIVLNTEAFF. This chain links TRBV5-5 with TRBJ1-1; 7 bases map to TRBD1. There are 17 residues in the CDR3. The germline V gene has CDR1 SGHKS and CDR2 YYEKEE (reference sequence). V gave up 1 base and J gave up 0 bases; unmatched junction bases: 9.

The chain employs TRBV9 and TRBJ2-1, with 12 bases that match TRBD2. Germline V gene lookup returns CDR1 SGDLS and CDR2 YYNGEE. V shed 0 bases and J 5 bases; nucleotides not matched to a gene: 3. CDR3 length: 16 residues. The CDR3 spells CASSVVGLAGNNEQFF. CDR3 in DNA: TGTGCCAGCAGCGTAGTCGGACTAGCGGGGAACAATGAGCAGTTCTTC.

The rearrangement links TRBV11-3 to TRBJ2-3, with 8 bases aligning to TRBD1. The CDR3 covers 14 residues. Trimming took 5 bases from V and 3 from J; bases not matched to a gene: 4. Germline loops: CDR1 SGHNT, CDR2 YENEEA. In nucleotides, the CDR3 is TGTGCCAGCAGCAGACGGACAGGGACAGATACGCAGTATTTT. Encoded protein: CASSRRTGTDTQYF.

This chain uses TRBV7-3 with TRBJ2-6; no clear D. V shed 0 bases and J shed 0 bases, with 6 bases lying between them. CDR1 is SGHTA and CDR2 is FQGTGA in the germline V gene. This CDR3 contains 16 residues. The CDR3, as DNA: TGTGCCAGCAGCTTAACCGGCCACTCTGGGGCCAACGTCCTGACTTTC. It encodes CASSLTGHSGANVLTF.

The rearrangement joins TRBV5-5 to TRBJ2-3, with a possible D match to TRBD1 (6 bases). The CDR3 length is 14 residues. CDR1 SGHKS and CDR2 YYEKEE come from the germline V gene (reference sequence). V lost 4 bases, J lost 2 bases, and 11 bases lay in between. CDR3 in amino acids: CASSPTGLTDTQYF. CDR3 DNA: TGTGCCAGCAGCCCGACAGGTCTCACAGATACGCAGTATTTT.

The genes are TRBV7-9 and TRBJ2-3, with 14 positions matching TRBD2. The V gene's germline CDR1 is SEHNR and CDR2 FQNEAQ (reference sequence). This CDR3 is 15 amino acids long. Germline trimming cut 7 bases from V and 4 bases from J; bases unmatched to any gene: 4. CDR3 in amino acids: CASIPTSGRADTQYF. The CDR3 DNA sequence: TGTGCCAGCATCCCGACTAGCGGGAGGGCAGATACGCAGTATTTT. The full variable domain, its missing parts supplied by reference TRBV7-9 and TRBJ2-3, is DTGVSQNPRHKITKRGQNVTFRCDPISEHNRLYWYRQTLGQGPEFLTYFQNEAQLEKSRLLSDRFSAERPKGSFSTLEIQRTEQGDSAMYLCASIPTSGRADTQYFGPGTRLTVL.

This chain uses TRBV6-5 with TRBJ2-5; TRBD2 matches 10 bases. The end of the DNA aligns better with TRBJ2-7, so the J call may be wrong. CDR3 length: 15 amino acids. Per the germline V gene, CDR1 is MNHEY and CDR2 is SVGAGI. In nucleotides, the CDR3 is TGTGCCAGCAGTAAGAGCGGGAGGGTCGACTACGAGCAGTACTTC. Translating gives CASSKSGRVDYEQYF.

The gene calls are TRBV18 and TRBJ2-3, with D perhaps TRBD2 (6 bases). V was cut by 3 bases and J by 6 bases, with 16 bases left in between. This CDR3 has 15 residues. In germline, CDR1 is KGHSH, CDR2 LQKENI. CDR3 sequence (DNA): TGTGCCAGCTCACCGAAGCTCGATGGGACTGATACGCAGTATTTT. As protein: CASSPKLDGTDTQYF.